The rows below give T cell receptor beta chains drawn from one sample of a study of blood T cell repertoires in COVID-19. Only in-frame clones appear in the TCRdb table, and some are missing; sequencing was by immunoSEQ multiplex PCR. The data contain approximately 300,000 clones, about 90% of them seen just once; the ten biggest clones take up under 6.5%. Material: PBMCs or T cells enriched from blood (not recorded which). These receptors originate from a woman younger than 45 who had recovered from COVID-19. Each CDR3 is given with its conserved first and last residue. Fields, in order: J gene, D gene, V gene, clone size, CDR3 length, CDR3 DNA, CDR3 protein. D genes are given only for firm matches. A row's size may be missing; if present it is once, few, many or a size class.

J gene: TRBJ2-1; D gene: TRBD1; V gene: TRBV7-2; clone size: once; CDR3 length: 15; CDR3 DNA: TGTGCCAGCAGCTTGAAGACAGGGGTCTACAATGAGCAGTTCTTC; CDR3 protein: CASSLKTGVYNEQFF
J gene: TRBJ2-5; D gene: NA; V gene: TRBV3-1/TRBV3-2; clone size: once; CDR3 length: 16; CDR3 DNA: TGTGCCAGCAGCCTTTTGGGGGGGCCTTCCGAAGAGACCCAGTACTTC; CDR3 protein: CASSLLGGPSEETQYF
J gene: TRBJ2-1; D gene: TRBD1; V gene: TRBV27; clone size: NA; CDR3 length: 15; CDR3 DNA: TGTGCCAGCAGTTTACTCCCACTAGGGGGCGGTGAGCAGTTCTTC; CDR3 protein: CASSLLPLGGGEQFF
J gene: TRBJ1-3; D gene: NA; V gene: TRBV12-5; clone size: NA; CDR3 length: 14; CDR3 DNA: TGTGCTAGTGGACTCCGCGGCTCTGGAAACACCATATATTTT; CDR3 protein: CASGLRGSGNTIYF
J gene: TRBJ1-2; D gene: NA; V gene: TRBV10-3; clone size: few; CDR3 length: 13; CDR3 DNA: TGTGCCATCAGCTCCCGGGACACCTTTGGCTACACCTTC; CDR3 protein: CAISSRDTFGYTF
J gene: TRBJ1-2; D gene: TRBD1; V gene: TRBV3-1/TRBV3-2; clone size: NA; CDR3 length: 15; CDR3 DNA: TGTGCCAGCAGCCATATGGACCGGGACAGGGATGGCTACACCTTC; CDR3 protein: CASSHMDRDRDGYTF
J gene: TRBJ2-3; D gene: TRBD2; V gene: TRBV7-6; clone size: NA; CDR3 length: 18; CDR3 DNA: TGTGCCAGCAGCTTAGACTTGGCTAGCGGGCACTACACAGATACGCAGTATTTT; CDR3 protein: CASSLDLASGHYTDTQYF
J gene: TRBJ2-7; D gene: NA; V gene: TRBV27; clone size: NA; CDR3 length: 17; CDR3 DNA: TGTGCCAGCAGTTTAAAAGTTTACAGGCCAACCCCCTACGAGCAGTACTTC; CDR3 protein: CASSLKVYRPTPYEQYF
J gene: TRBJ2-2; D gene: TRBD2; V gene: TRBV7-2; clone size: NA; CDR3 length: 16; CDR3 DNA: TGTGCCAGCAGCTTCGAGCGGGGGGCGAACACCGGGGAGCTGTTTTTT; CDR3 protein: CASSFERGANTGELFF
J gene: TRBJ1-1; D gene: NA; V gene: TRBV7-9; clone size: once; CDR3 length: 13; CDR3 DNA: TGTGCCAGCAGCTTAGCCGCTCGGGGTGAAGCTTTCTTT; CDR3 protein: CASSLAARGEAFF
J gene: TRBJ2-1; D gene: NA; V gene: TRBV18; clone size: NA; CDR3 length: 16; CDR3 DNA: TGTGCCAGCTCACCACTGTCTGGGAGCTCCTACAATGAGCAGTTCTTC; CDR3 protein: CASSPLSGSSYNEQFF
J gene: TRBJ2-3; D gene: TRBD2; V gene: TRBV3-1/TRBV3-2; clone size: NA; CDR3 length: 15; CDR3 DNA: TGTGCCAGCAGCCAGCAGCGGGGGGTTCGGGATACGCAGTATTTT; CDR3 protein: CASSQQRGVRDTQYF
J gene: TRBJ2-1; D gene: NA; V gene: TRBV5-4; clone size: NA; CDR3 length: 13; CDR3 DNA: TGTGCCAGCAGCTTGGGGACTCGCAATGAGCAGTTCTTC; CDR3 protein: CASSLGTRNEQFF
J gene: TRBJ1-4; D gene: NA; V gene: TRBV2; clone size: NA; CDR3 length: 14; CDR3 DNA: TGTGCCAGCAGTGGGACCACAGGGACTGAAAAACTGTTTTTT; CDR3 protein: CASSGTTGTEKLFF
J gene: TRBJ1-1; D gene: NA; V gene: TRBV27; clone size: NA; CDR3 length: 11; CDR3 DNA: TGTGCCCTCGGGGGGAACACTGAAGCTTTCTTT; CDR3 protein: CALGGNTEAFF
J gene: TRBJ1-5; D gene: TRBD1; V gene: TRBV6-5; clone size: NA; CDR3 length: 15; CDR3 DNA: TGTGCCAGCAACCCCGGGACAGGGCCCAATCAGCCCCAGCATTTT; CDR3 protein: CASNPGTGPNQPQHF
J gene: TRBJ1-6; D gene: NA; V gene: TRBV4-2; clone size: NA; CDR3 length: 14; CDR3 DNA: TGTGCCAGCAGCCAAGAGGGGGGTAATTCACCCCTCCACTTT; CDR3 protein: CASSQEGGNSPLHF
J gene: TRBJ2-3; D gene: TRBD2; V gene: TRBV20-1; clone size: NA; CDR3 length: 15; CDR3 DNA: TGCAGTGCTAGTCGCCCAGCGGGGGGGGCAGATACGCAGTATTTT; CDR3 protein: CSASRPAGGADTQYF
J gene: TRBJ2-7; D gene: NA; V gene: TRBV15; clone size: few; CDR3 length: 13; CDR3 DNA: TGTGCCACCAGCAGAGATCAGGGTTCCGAGCAGTACTTC; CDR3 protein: CATSRDQGSEQYF
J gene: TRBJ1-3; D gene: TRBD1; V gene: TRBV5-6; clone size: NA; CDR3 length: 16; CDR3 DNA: TGTGCCAGCAGCCTCGGACAGGGACCCTCTGGAAACACCATATATTTT; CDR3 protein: CASSLGQGPSGNTIYF
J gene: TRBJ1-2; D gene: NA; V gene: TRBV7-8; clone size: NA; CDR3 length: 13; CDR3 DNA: TGTGCCAGCAGCTCCGGGCAGGGGCGCGGCTACACCTTC; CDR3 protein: CASSSGQGRGYTF
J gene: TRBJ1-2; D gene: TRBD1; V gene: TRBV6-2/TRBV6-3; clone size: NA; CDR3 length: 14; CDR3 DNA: TGTGCCAGCAGTATGGGGGACAGGGGAAATGGCTACACCTTC; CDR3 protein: CASSMGDRGNGYTF
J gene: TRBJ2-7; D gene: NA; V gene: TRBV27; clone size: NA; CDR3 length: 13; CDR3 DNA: TGTGCCAGCAGACCAACAGGGTCCTACGAGCAGTACTTC; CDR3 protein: CASRPTGSYEQYF
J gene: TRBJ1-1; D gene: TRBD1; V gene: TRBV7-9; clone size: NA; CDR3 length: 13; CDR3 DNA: TGTGCCAGCATCAGGACAGGGAGGACTGAAGCTTTCTTT; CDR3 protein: CASIRTGRTEAFF
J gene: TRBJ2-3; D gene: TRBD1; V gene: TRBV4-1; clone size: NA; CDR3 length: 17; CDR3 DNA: TGCGCCAGCAGCCACTCCGGGACAGGGGGAGGCACAGATACGCAGTATTTT; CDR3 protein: CASSHSGTGGGTDTQYF
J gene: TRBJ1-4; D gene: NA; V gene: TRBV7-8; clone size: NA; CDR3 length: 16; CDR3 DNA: TGTGCCAGCAGCTTATTTACTTCCGCCACTAATGAAAAACTGTTTTTT; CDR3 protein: CASSLFTSATNEKLFF
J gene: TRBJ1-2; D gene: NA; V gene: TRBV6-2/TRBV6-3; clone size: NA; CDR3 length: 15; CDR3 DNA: TGTGCCAGCAGTTTCCAGAATGACAGGAACTATGGCTACACCTTC; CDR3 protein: CASSFQNDRNYGYTF
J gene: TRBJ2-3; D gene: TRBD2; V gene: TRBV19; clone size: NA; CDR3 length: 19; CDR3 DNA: TGTGCCAGTAGTATCCCAAGAGCCGGGACTAGCGGCTTTCGGGATACGCAGTATTTT; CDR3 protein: CASSIPRAGTSGFRDTQYF
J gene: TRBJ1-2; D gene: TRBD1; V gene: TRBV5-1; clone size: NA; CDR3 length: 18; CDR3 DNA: TGCGCCAGCAGCTTGCCGTCGACAGGGATTATAAGTAACTATGGCTACACCTTC; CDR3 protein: CASSLPSTGIISNYGYTF
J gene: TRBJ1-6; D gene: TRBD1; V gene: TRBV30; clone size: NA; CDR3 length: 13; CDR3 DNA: TGTGCCTGGGGAAGGGACAGCAATTCACCCCTCCACTTT; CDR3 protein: CAWGRDSNSPLHF
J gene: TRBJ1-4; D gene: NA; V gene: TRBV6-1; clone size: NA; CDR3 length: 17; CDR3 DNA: TGTGCCAGCAGTGAACAGGGTATCAGAACAACTAATGAAAAACTGTTTTTT; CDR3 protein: CASSEQGIRTTNEKLFF
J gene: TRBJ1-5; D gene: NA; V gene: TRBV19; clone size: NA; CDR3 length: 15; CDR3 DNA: TGTGCCAGTAGCATAAATACCCGGGGAAATCAGCCCCAGCATTTT; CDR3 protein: CASSINTRGNQPQHF
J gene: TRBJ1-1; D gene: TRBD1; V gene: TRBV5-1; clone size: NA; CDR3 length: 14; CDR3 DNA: TGCGCCAGCAGCCCGGGACAGGAGAACACTGAAGCTTTCTTT; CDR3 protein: CASSPGQENTEAFF
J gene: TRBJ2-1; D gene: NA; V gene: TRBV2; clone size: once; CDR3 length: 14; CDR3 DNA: TGTGCCAGCAGTGAATTCGTACAGTCCAATGAGCAGTTCTTC; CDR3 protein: CASSEFVQSNEQFF
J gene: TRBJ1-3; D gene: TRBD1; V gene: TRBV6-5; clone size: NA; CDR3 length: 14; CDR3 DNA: TGTGCCAGCAACAACAGGGGCTCTGGAAACACCATATATTTT; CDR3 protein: CASNNRGSGNTIYF
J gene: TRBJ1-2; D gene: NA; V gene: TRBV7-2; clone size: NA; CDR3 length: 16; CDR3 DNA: TGTGCCAGCAGCAAACAGACAGGCCGCGACCATTATGGCTACACCTTC; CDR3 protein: CASSKQTGRDHYGYTF
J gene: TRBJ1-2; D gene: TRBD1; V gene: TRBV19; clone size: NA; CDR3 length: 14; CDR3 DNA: TGTGCCAGTAGTATCGACAGGGGACTATCCGGCTACACCTTC; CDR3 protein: CASSIDRGLSGYTF
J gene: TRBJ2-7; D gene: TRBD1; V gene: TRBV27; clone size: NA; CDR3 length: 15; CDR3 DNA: TGTGCCAGCAGAACAGCCGCGGGACAGGGCTACGAGCAGTACTTC; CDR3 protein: CASRTAAGQGYEQYF
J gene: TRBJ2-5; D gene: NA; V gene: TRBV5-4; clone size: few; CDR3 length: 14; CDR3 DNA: TGTGCCAGCAGCCCAGGGGGGAGAGGAGAGACCCAGTACTTC; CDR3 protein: CASSPGGRGETQYF
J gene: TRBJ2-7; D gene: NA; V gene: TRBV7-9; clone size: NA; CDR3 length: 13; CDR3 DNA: TGTGCCAGCAGTCGGGACAACTCCTACGAGCAGTACTTC; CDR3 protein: CASSRDNSYEQYF
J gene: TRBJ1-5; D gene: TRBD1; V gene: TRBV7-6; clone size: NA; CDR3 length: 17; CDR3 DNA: TGTGCCAGCAGCTTAGGACCGGGACAGGGCGTCCATCAGCCCCAGCATTTT; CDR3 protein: CASSLGPGQGVHQPQHF
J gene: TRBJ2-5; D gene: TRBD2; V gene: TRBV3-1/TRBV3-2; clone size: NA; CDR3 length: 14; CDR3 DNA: TGTGCCAGCAGCCAAGTGGGGGGGTGGGAGACCCAGTACTTC; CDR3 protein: CASSQVGGWETQYF
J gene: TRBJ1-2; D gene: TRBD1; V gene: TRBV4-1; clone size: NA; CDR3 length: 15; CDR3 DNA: TGCGCCAGCAGCCAGGGACAGGGGGCAACGAGGGGCTACACCTTC; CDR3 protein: CASSQGQGATRGYTF
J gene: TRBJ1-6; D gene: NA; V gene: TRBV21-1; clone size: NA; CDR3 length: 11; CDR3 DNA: TGTGCCAGCAGGATCGGGGAGCCCCTCCACTTT; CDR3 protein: CASRIGEPLHF
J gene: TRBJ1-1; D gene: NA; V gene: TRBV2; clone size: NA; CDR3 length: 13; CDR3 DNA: TGTGCCAGCAGCGGACAGTTGCTGACTGAAGCTTTCTTT; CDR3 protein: CASSGQLLTEAFF